This T cell receptor beta chain stems from a study of CD8+ T cells in alopecia areata (dated by TCRdb to the late 2010s). Concerning the study at large: The treated patients, all with moderate-to-severe alopecia areata, were enrolled in an open-label pilot trial of oral tofacitinib given at 5 to 10 mg twice daily. Patients stayed on tofacitinib for 6 to 18 months and then had 6 months of follow-up off drug so that delayed response and recurrence could be assessed. The study used high-throughput TCRbeta sequencing to examine T cell clonal expansion in alopecia areata, in both the C3H/HeJ mouse model and human patients. On the human side, TCRbeta sequencing was run on scalp tissue and on sorted CD4+ and CD8+ peripheral blood T cells from healthy controls and from alopecia areata patients with either patchy or totalis/universalis disease. Tofacitinib-treated patients had biopsies at baseline and at 4 and 24 weeks of treatment, with a later scalp biopsy in several patients. Clonality in the scalp was compared among normal scalp (n=4), patchy alopecia areata scalp (n=8), and alopecia totalis/universalis scalp (n=8). RNA was obtained with the PAXgene miRNA kit for fixed scalp, the miRNeasy kit for PBMCs, and the RNeasy kit for mouse skin. TCRbeta CDR3 regions were amplified by immunoSEQ multiplex PCR with 35 Vbeta forward and 13 Jbeta reverse primers. Study-level results and caveats: Shared TCR sequences between patients were less evident than in mice, which may be partly attributable to HLA diversity in the patient population. Higher clonality and more expanded CD8+ clones were observed in lesional scalp than in normal scalp, particularly in alopecia totalis/universalis, a finding suggestive of antigenic drive. Resident alphabeta T cells in normal human skin are also sequenced, complicating scalp TCR repertoire analysis, unlike mouse skin dominated by gammadelta T cells.

As encoded in the germline V gene, CDR1 is SNHLY while CDR2 is FYNNEI. CDR3 length: 12 amino acids, cysteine to phenylalanine. Of the read, only the CDR3 DNA is kept; its 36 bases are in frame from base 1. Trimming at the junction amounts to 6 bases on V and 4 bases on J, and the germline ends lie 10 bases apart. Interpreted using the paper, the time point label stands for: baseline before oral tofacitinib. Lesional scalp punch biopsies and peripheral blood were obtained from alopecia areata patients. PBMCs were separated by density centrifugation and stained for CD3, CD4 and CD8, after which CD4+ and CD8+ T cells were sorted on a FACSAria. The count of this clone is one. Its recognized antigen is unknown. Base qualities are not recorded, but no much larger clone differs from it by a single base. The library was generated by the immunoSEQ multiplex PCR assay. For TCR sequencing, RNA was extracted from every sample and reverse transcribed into cDNA to serve as template. First-strand cDNA was synthesized using SuperScript III with a 2:1 mix of oligo-dT and random hexamers. A synthetic immune receptor repertoire was used to assess amplification bias, and residual bias was removed computationally. Per the source publication's procedure: Raw reads were preprocessed for error removal, and CDR3 was defined according to IMGT conventions as running from the conserved cysteine to phenylalanine. To get clonality, Shannon entropy was normalized by log2 of the number of productive unique TCRs and the result was subtracted from 1. Scalp TCRbeta sequences were cross-referenced with sorted blood CD4 and CD8 repertoires so that the CD4 or CD8 identity of scalp clones could be inferred. The table was pulled from immuneACCESS by TCRdb, which kept in-frame rearrangements only. Such tables lose some clones; where checked, under half of the loss comes from unresolved V genes, and the rest has no known cause. That table furnishes V, J and clone size, whereas the DNA furnished D and trimming. The table for this sample lists about 190,000 clones; 50% to 70% of them were counted only once. Jointly, the top ten make up about 15% of the sample.

The rearranged chain carries TRBV2 and TRBJ2-7, with no confidently assigned D gene. This TCR derives from a human donor with alopecia areata. Here the sequenced sample was CD4+ T cells sorted from blood, taken at week 0. The DNA is TGTGCCAGCAGCCGGTCAAGGTACGAGCAGTACTTC. Its translation is CASSRSRYEQYF.